These 16 T cell receptor beta chains originate from one sample sequenced in a study of CD8+ T cells in alopecia areata. Isolated RNA was reverse transcribed into cDNA used as the sequencing template. Using immunoSEQ multiplex PCR, the repertoire was profiled, and TCRdb retains in-frame clones only, with some absent. The record shows 200,000 to 300,000 clones for this sample, with no singletons present. Sorting of pooled cutaneous lymph node cells used CD4, CD8alpha, NKG2D, NKG2ACE and other markers. The material sequenced was CD4+ T cells sorted from a lymph node. These receptors were obtained from a C3H/HeJ mouse with alopecia areata. Mouse strain MHC haplotype: H2-k.

This clone appeared a few times. Being one base from a much bigger clone, this may be a read error. The germline and genes are mouse ones. Read sequence stops 4 residues before the CDR3 end, and the germline J gene provides the missing end. The chain employs TRBV13-1 and TRBJ2-1, with a possible D match to TRBD1 (5 bases). With 0 bases removed from V and 4 bases from J, the gap between germline ends came to 8 bases. Germline V CDR1 and CDR2: NSHNY, SYGAGN. The CDR3 contains 14 residues. The sequenced part of the CDR3 DNA is TGTGCCAGCAGTGATGGGACAAAATATGCT. Protein sequence: CASSDGTKYA. The full CDR3 protein reads CASSDGTKYAEQFF.

This clone was recorded many times. The germline and genes are mouse ones. CDR3 sequence reads: CASSRNWGAETLYF. The CDR3 DNA, read in part, is TGTGCTAGCAGTAGAAACTGGGGGGCAGAA. The rearrangement links TRBV17 to TRBJ2-3, with TRBD2 matching over 8 bases. The observed sequence ends 4 residues before the CDR3 terminus, with the missing tail filled in from the germline J gene. The V and J ends lost 2 bases and 3 bases, in that order; junction bases with no gene match: 1. The CDR3 is 14 residues long. The germline V gene has CDR1 MNHDT and CDR2 YYDKIL. The whole variable domain, filled in from reference TRBV17 and TRBJ2-3, reads DTTVKQNPRYKLARVGKPVNLICSQTMNHDTMYWYQKKPNQAPKLLLFYYDKILNREADTFEKFQSSRPNNSFCSLYIGSAGLEYSAMYLCASSRNWGAETLYFGSGTRLTVL.

Concerning this clone itself: The gene names here belong to mouse. The read ends 4 residues early relative to the CDR3; the germline J gene fills the gap. Other nucleotide sequences in the sample specify the same CDR3. The chain couples TRBV19 to TRBJ2-5, with 10 bases fitting TRBD2. This CDR3 contains 13 residues. Losses at the gene ends were 5 bases for V and 3 bases for J; bases not matched to a gene: 0. Germline V CDR1 and CDR2: FNHDT, SITEND (reference sequence). CDR3 DNA (partial): TGTGCCAGCAGACTGGGGGGGCAAGAC. Amino acid sequence: CASRLGGQD. The whole CDR3 is CASRLGGQDTQYF.

With respect to this clone: The listed genes are named as in mouse. The CDR3 end lies 4 residues beyond the end of the read and is filled in from the germline J gene. Other DNA sequences in this sample translate to the same CDR3. The V and J genes are TRBV13-1 and TRBJ1-1, with D perhaps TRBD1 (5 bases). CDR3 length: 11 residues. Germline lookup yields CDR1 NSHNY and CDR2 SYGAGN. The DNA read from the CDR3 is TGTGCCAGCAGTGCCCAGGGA. It translates to CASSAQG. The whole CDR3 reads CASSAQGEVFF.

Concerning this clone: The germline and genes are mouse ones. The read stops 4 residues short of the end of the CDR3; the missing end is completed from the germline J gene. The V and J genes are TRBV1 and TRBJ1-2; a possible D gene is TRBD1 (6 bases). The CDR3 runs 16 residues. Germline V gene sequence: CDR1 NSQYPW, CDR2 LRSPGD (reference sequence). V lost 0 bases, J lost 0 bases, and 11 bases lay in between. The sequenced CDR3 bases are TGCACCTGCAGTGCAGAGGGGGCGCCCTCAAACTCC. This sequence encodes CTCSAEGAPSNS. The entire CDR3 is CTCSAEGAPSNSDYTF.

In this sample, this clone turned up a few times. Gene and germline names: mouse. The read ends 4 residues early relative to the CDR3; the germline J gene fills the gap. The chain is built from TRBV13-1 and TRBJ1-1; D perhaps matches TRBD1 (6 bases). The CDR3 length is 13 residues. The germline V gene has CDR1 NSHNY and CDR2 SYGAGN. CDR3 DNA, as far as it was read: TGTGCCAGCAGGGACTGGGGGGGCGAA. Its translation: CASRDWGGE. The full-length CDR3 reads as CASRDWGGEEVFF.

About this clone: Gene names are the mouse ones. Sequencing ends 4 residues short of the CDR3 end; the germline J gene provides the rest. The chain recombines TRBV31 with TRBJ1-1, with D perhaps matching TRBD1 (5 bases). The germline V gene has CDR1 GKSSPN and CDR2 SITVG. V was trimmed by 0 bases and J by 0 bases, leaving 8 bases between them. The CDR3 consists of 14 residues. Incomplete CDR3 DNA: TGTGCCTGGAGTCTAGTCAGGGAGAACACA. Translation: CAWSLVRENT. The whole CDR3 is CAWSLVRENTEVFF.

This clone has only a few counts. Mouse names are used for the genes. The CDR3 loop is CASSEPTGGPNSAETLYF. CDR3 DNA, as far as it was read: TGTGCCAGCAGTGAGCCGACTGGGGGGCCCAATAGTGCAGAA. The gene calls are TRBV13-1 and TRBJ2-3, with TRBD2 identical over 10 bases. With the read ending 4 residues before the CDR3 end, the germline J gene is used to fill in that end. Trimming cost V 2 bases and J 0 bases; bases outside gene matches: 9. This CDR3 comprises 18 residues. Germline loops: CDR1 NSHNY, CDR2 SYGAGN.

A remark on this clone: The gene names given are mouse names. Sequencing ends 4 residues short of the CDR3 end; the germline J gene provides the rest. The V gene is TRBV19, the J gene TRBJ2-3, with a possible D match to TRBD1 (5 bases). This CDR3 spans 14 amino acids. V was cut by 5 bases and J by 0 bases, with 10 bases left in between. The germline V gene has CDR1 FNHDT and CDR2 SITEND (reference sequence). CDR3 sequence: CASRDRVSAETLYF. The part of the CDR3 DNA that was read is TGTGCCAGCAGAGACAGAGTTAGTGCAGAA.

This clone was counted only a few times. Mouse names are used for the genes. The sequence runs out 4 residues before the end of the CDR3; the remainder is reconstructed from the germline J gene. Other DNA sequences in this sample translate to the same CDR3. The V call is TRBV17, the J call TRBJ2-2, with 10 bases lining up with TRBD1. The junction had 4 bases not matched to a gene; V was cut back by 6 bases and J by 3 bases. The CDR3 contains 15 residues. The germline gives CDR1 MNHDT, CDR2 YYDKIL. The CDR3 bases that were read are TGTGCTAGCAGCCGGACAGGGGGAGACACCGGG. It specifies CASSRTGGDTG. The complete CDR3 reads CASSRTGGDTGQLYF.

This clone was recorded a few times. Genes and germline are mouse. Read data end 4 residues before the CDR3 end; the end is taken from the germline J gene. Other DNA sequences in this sample translate to the same CDR3. The rearrangement links TRBV19 to TRBJ2-1, with TRBD2 matching 8 bases. The CDR3 spans 14 residues. The V gene end was trimmed by 5 bases and the J gene end by 1 base; junction bases not matched to a gene: 2. The germline V gene encodes CDR1 FNHDT and CDR2 SITEND (reference sequence). The CDR3 spells CASSPGGNYAEQFF. The covered CDR3 bases are TGTGCCAGCAGCCCTGGGGGGAACTATGCT.

About this clone itself: Gene names and germline refer to mouse. The CDR3 end lies 4 residues beyond the end of the read and is filled in from the germline J gene. V is TRBV19 and J is TRBJ2-3; 7 bases align to TRBD2. Germline V gene lookup returns CDR1 FNHDT and CDR2 SITEND (reference sequence). This CDR3 contains 16 residues. Trimming at V came to 6 bases and at J to 0 bases, leaving 10 bases not matched to a gene. CDR3 DNA (partial): TGTGCCAGCACCATACTCTCTGGGGGAAGTGCAGAA. As protein: CASTILSGGSAE. The CDR3, in full, reads CASTILSGGSAETLYF.

In the case of this clone: Germline and genes here are mouse. The read is 4 residues too short to cover the CDR3 end, so that end is filled in from the germline J gene. The rearrangement joins TRBV13-3 to TRBJ2-4; 11 bases are shared with TRBD2. Germline CDR1 reads NNHDY; CDR2 reads SYVADS. This CDR3 has 15 residues. Losses at the gene ends were 5 bases for V and 0 bases for J; bases not matched to a gene: 2. The CDR3 region is CASSRLGGSQNTLYF. The sequenced CDR3 bases are TGTGCCAGCAGCCGACTGGGGGGGAGTCAAAAC.

In this sample, this clone turned up a few times. Gene names follow the mouse nomenclature. The CDR3 end falls 4 residues outside the read, so it is completed with the germline J gene. This specimen includes other DNA sequences encoding the same CDR3. The chain uses TRBV5 and TRBJ2-2; weak D call: TRBD1 (6 bases). This CDR3 is built from 16 residues. V dropped 0 bases and J dropped 1 base, with 9 bases sitting between them. Looked up from germline, CDR1 is LGHNA and CDR2 is YNLKQL (reference sequence). CDR3 sequence reads: CASSQERGRNTGQLYF. The sequenced CDR3 bases are TGTGCCAGCAGCCAAGAGAGGGGGAGAAACACCGGG.

Of note for this clone: All gene names here are mouse names. The read falls 4 residues short of the CDR3 end, and the missing part is taken from the germline J gene. The chain joins TRBV5 to TRBJ2-2; perhaps TRBD1 as D (6 bases). The CDR3 totals 15 residues. Germline V CDR1 and CDR2: LGHNA, YNLKQL (reference sequence). Trimming cost V 1 base and J 1 base, with 7 bases left between them. Incomplete CDR3 DNA: TGTGCCAGCAGCCAAGCGACAGGAAACACCGGG. Translation: CASSQATGNTG. The entire CDR3 is CASSQATGNTGQLYF.

Comment on this clone: Here the gene names and germline are mouse. The CDR3 goes on 4 residues after the read ends, and that part is filled in from the germline J gene. V gene TRBV13-2 combines with J gene TRBJ2-7; 11 bases align to TRBD2. Trimming took 5 bases from V and 3 from J; bases not matched to a gene: 4. CDR3 length: 14 residues. Germline assignment: CDR1 NNHNN and CDR2 SYGAGS (reference sequence). CDR3 region: CASGQGLGVYEQYF. The CDR3 bases that were read are TGTGCCAGCGGGCAGGGACTGGGGGTCTAT.